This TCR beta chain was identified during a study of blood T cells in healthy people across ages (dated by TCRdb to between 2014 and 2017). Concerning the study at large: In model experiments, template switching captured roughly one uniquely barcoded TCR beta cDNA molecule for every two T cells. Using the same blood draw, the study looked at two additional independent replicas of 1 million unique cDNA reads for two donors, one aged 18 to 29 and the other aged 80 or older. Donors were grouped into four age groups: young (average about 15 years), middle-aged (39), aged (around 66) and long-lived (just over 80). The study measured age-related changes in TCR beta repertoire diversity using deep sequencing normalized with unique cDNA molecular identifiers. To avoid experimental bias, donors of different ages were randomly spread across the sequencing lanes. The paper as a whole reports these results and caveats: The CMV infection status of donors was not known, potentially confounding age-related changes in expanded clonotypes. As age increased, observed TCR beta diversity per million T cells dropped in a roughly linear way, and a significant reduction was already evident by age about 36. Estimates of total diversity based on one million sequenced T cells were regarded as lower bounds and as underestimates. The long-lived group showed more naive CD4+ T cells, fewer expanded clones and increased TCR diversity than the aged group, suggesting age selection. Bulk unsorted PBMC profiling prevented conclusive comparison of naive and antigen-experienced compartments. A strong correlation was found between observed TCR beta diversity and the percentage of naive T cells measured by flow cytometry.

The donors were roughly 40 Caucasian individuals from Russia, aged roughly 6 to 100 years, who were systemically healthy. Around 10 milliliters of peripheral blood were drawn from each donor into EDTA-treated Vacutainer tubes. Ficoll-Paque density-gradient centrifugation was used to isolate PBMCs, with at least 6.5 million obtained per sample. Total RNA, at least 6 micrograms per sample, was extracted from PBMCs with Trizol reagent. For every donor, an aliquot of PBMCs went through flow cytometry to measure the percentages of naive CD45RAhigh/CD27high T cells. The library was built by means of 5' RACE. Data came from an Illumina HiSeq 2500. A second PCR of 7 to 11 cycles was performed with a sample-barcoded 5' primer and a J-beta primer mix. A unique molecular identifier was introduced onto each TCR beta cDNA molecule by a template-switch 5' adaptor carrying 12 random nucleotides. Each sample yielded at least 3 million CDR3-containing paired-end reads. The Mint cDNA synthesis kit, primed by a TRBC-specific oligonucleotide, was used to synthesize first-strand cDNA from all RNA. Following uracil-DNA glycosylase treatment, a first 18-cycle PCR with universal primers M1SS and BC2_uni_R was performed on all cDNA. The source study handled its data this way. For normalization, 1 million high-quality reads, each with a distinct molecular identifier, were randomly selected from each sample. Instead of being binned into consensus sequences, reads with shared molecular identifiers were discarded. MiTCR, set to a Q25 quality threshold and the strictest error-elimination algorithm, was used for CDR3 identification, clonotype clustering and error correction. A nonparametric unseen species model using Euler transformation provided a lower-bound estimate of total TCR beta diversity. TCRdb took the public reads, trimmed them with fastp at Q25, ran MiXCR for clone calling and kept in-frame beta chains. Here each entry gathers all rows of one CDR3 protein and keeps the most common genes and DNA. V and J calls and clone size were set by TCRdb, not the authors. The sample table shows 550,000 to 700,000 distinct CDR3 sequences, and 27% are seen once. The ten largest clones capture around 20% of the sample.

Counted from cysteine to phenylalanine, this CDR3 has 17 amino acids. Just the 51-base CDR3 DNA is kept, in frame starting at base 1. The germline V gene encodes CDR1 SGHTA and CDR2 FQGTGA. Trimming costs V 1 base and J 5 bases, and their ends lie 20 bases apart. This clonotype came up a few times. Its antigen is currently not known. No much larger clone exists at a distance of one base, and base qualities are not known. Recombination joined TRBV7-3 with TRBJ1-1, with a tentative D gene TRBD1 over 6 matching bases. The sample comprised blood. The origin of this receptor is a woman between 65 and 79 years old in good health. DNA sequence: TGTGCCAGCAGCTTAATCGGTCCTGGCAGGGGAGGTACTGAAGCTTTCTTT. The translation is CASSLIGPGRGGTEAFF. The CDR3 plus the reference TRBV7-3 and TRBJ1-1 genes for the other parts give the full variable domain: GAGVSQTPSNKVTEKGKYVELRCDPISGHTALYWYRQSLGQGPEFLIYFQGTGAADDSGLPNDRFFAVRPEGSVSTLKIQRTERGDSAVYLCASSLIGPGRGGTEAFFGQGTRLTVV.